Listed below are T cell receptor beta chains from one sample, sequenced in a study of immune heterogeneity within non-small cell lung tumors. MiXCR, applied by TCRdb to the multiplex PCR reads, yields one record per CDR3 protein. The data contain around 3,600 distinct CDR3 sequences, approximately 37% of them seen just once; the ten biggest clones take up more than 13%. Sample: lung tumor tissue. All receptors come from a man aged 65-85 years with non-small cell lung cancer. Both conserved end residues are part of each CDR3. D genes are given only for firm matches. Some rows mark clone size as missing; the rest say once, few, many or name a class of expanded clone.

CASSKEDGRSLYGYTF TGTGCCAGTAGTAAGGAGGACGGCCGGTCCCTCTATGGCTACACCTTC TRBJ1-2 medium-sized NA TRBV19
CASTLQPNYGHTF TGTGCCAGCACCCTACAGCCTAACTATGGCCACACCTTC TRBJ1-2 few NA TRBV6-2/TRBV6-3
CASSLPRASPTGELFF TGTGCCAGCAGCTTGCCCCGGGCGAGCCCGACCGGGGAGCTGTTTTTT TRBJ2-2 NA NA TRBV7-9
CASSSSGQGSYEQYF TGTGCCAGCAGCAGTTCGGGACAGGGTTCGTACGAGCAGTACTTC TRBJ2-7 NA TRBD1 TRBV7-9
CAWRTSGANVLTF TGTGCCTGGAGAACATCTGGGGCCAACGTCCTGACTTTC TRBJ2-6 NA NA TRBV30
CASSVVGRGDTQYF TGTGCCAGCAGCGTAGTAGGGAGGGGGGATACGCAGTATTTT TRBJ2-3 NA NA TRBV9
CASSLYAGGQEKLFF TGTGCCAGCAGTTTATACGCAGGAGGACAAGAAAAACTGTTTTTT TRBJ1-4 NA NA TRBV27
CASSQTSGSSEQYF TGTGCCAGCAGTCAAACTAGCGGGAGTTCCGAGCAGTACTTC TRBJ2-7 medium-sized TRBD2 TRBV12-3/TRBV12-4
CASSLVSGGETQYF TGTGCCAGCAGCTTAGTGTCGGGAGGGGAGACCCAGTACTTC TRBJ2-5 NA TRBD2 TRBV7-9
CASSVDGLGRNTEAFF TGTGCCAGCAGCGTAGACGGTCTGGGACGTAACACTGAAGCTTTCTTT TRBJ1-1 NA NA TRBV9
CASSYPGSNYEQYF TGTGCCAGCAGTTATCCCGGGTCCAACTACGAGCAGTACTTC TRBJ2-7 NA NA TRBV28
CASSTPAPGQGTNEQYF TGTGCCAGCAGCACACCCGCCCCGGGACAGGGAACCAACGAGCAGTACTTC TRBJ2-7 NA TRBD1 TRBV28
CASSIEIYGNSGHQPQHF TGTGCCAGTAGTATAGAAATCTATGGTAACTCGGGGCACCAGCCCCAGCATTTT TRBJ1-5 NA NA TRBV19
CSASSYEQYF TGCAGTGCTAGTTCCTACGAGCAGTACTTC TRBJ2-7 few NA TRBV20-1
CASSFSGELFF TGTGCCAGCAGTTTTTCCGGGGAGCTGTTTTTT TRBJ2-2 NA NA TRBV9
CASSVSDRMEAFF TGTGCCAGCAGTGTCAGCGACCGAATGGAAGCTTTCTTT TRBJ1-1 few NA TRBV2
CATKGHGYTF TGTGCCACCAAGGGGCATGGCTACACCTTC TRBJ1-2 few NA TRBV19
CASSLGLATYEQYF TGTGCCAGCAGCTTAGGGCTAGCGACATACGAGCAGTACTTC TRBJ2-7 few NA TRBV7-2
CASSLGRNYGYTF TGTGCCAGCAGCTTGGGCAGAAACTATGGCTACACCTTC TRBJ1-2 NA NA TRBV28
CASSPGGDREYF TGTGCCAGCAGTCCTGGTGGGGACAGGGAATATTTC TRBJ2-7 few TRBD1 TRBV12-3/TRBV12-4
CASSLGGSLTEAFF TGTGCCAGCAGCTTAGGGGGCAGCTTGACTGAAGCTTTCTTT TRBJ1-1 few NA TRBV11-3
CASSIFSGRINEQFF TGTGCCAGTAGTATCTTTAGCGGGAGAATCAATGAGCAGTTCTTC TRBJ2-1 NA TRBD2 TRBV19
CASSVSRTSAYNEQFF TGTGCCAGCAGTGTTAGTAGGACCAGCGCCTACAATGAGCAGTTCTTC TRBJ2-1 few NA TRBV6-1
CASKLGMSGISSYEQYF TGTGCCAGCAAATTAGGAATGTCCGGTATTAGCTCCTACGAGCAGTACTTC TRBJ2-7 NA NA TRBV6-1
CASSVGGPNEQFF TGTGCCAGCAGCGTTGGGGGGCCCAATGAGCAGTTCTTC TRBJ2-1 few NA TRBV7-9
CASSQGGQTYEQYF TGTGCCAGCAGCCAAGGTGGACAGACCTACGAGCAGTACTTC TRBJ2-7 NA NA TRBV4-2
CASSLTSRQSGAGTEAFF TGTGCCAGCAGTTTAACCTCCCGACAGTCGGGGGCGGGCACTGAAGCTTTCTTT TRBJ1-1 few NA TRBV27
CAWSAGTSADEQFF TGTGCCTGGTCCGCCGGGACTAGTGCGGATGAGCAGTTCTTC TRBJ2-1 once TRBD2 TRBV30
CSAGPAGGAYEQYF TGCAGTGCTGGTCCGGCGGGAGGTGCCTACGAGCAGTACTTC TRBJ2-7 NA TRBD2 TRBV20-1
CGSSWDRNQPQHF TGTGGCAGCAGCTGGGACAGGAATCAGCCCCAGCATTTT TRBJ1-5 NA TRBD1 TRBV27
CASSARDRGIYEQYF TGTGCCAGCAGCGCCCGGGACAGGGGGATCTACGAGCAGTACTTC TRBJ2-7 few TRBD1 TRBV9
CASSRTGFLGETQYF TGTGCCAGCAGTCGGACAGGCTTTTTGGGAGAGACCCAGTACTTC TRBJ2-5 NA TRBD1 TRBV6-4
CAITLEYQETQYF TGTGCCATAACCCTGGAGTACCAAGAGACCCAGTACTTC TRBJ2-5 NA NA TRBV7-9
CASSVADYTEAFF TGTGCCAGCAGCGTAGCAGACTACACTGAAGCTTTCTTT TRBJ1-1 NA NA TRBV9
CSARVASSGYNEQFF TGCAGTGCTAGAGTGGCCAGTAGTGGCTACAATGAGCAGTTCTTC TRBJ2-1 few NA TRBV20-1
CASSYSGLAGGGANVLTF TGTGCCAGCAGTTACTCGGGACTAGCGGGAGGCGGGGCCAACGTCCTGACTTTC TRBJ2-6 NA TRBD2 TRBV6-5
CASSDRDTGELFF TGTGCCAGCAGTGACAGGGACACCGGGGAGCTGTTTTTT TRBJ2-2 NA TRBD1 TRBV11-3
CASSTVGGVPLYGEQYF TGTGCCAGCAGTACCGTCGGGGGGGTTCCCCTATACGGTGAGCAGTACTTC TRBJ2-7 few TRBD2 TRBV27
CASSFRGLDGYTF TGTGCCAGCAGTTTTAGGGGTCTGGATGGCTACACCTTC TRBJ1-2 NA NA TRBV12-3/TRBV12-4
CASSEEVRWSQYF TGTGCCAGCAGTGAAGAGGTGCGGTGGTCCCAGTACTTC TRBJ2-5 NA NA TRBV6-1
CASRTGEDNSPLHF TGTGCCAGCAGGACCGGGGAAGATAATTCACCCCTCCACTTT TRBJ1-6 NA NA TRBV6-1
CASSLPSGSGADTQYF TGTGCCAGCAGTCTCCCTAGCGGGAGTGGTGCAGATACGCAGTATTTT TRBJ2-3 NA TRBD2 TRBV9
CASSPTGTSGYNEQFF TGTGCCAGCAGCCCCACCGGGACTAGCGGATACAATGAGCAGTTCTTC TRBJ2-1 few TRBD2 TRBV7-3
CASSTTTGETQYF TGTGCCAGCAGCACAACCACGGGGGAGACCCAGTACTTC TRBJ2-5 NA NA TRBV11-1
CAISSGITEAFF TGTGCCATCTCGTCAGGGATTACTGAAGCTTTCTTT TRBJ1-1 few NA TRBV6-2/TRBV6-3
CASSLYFGRTGTAYEQYF TGTGCCAGCAGTTTATATTTTGGAAGGACAGGGACCGCCTACGAGCAGTACTTC TRBJ2-7 NA TRBD1 TRBV28
CASSPLVETQYF TGTGCCAGCTCACCACTTGTTGAGACCCAGTACTTC TRBJ2-5 NA NA TRBV18
CASSPRDYQNEQYF TGTGCCAGTAGTCCGCGGGACTATCAAAACGAGCAGTACTTC TRBJ2-7 NA TRBD2 TRBV19
CASSSDRGQETQYF TGTGCCAGCAGTTCCGACAGGGGGCAGGAGACCCAGTACTTC TRBJ2-5 NA TRBD1 TRBV27
CSAGVQYYGYTF TGCAGTGCCGGAGTACAGTACTATGGCTACACCTTC TRBJ1-2 few NA TRBV20-1
CSARASSDPGLFNEQFF TGCAGTGCTAGAGCCTCGAGTGACCCGGGACTCTTCAATGAGCAGTTCTTC TRBJ2-1 once NA TRBV20-1
CARNPLRDKRYGYTF TGTGCCAGAAATCCTTTACGGGACAAACGCTATGGCTACACCTTC TRBJ1-2 NA NA TRBV5-4
CASSDTADGDEQFF TGTGCCAGCAGTGATACGGCAGATGGTGATGAGCAGTTCTTC TRBJ2-1 NA NA TRBV6-4
CASRPTSGSRNEQFF TGTGCCAGCAGACCCACTAGCGGGAGTCGCAATGAGCAGTTCTTC TRBJ2-1 large TRBD2 TRBV5-5